Listed here are 26 T cell receptor beta chains from one sample, sequenced in a study of blood T cell repertoires in COVID-19. Clones were read by immunoSEQ multiplex PCR, and TCRdb kept only the in-frame ones, dropping some. The sample has about 160,000 clones; roughly 84% are singletons. Sequences were obtained from PBMCs or T cells enriched from blood (not recorded which). These TCRs come from a woman in her forties or fifties who had recovered from COVID-19.

This clone showed up just once. V usage is TRBV2 and J usage is TRBJ1-2; no firm D call. CDR3 size: 13 residues. CDR1 is SNHLY and CDR2 is FYNNEI in the germline V gene. V lost 5 bases to trimming and J lost 3 bases, with 10 bases between them. CDR3 DNA sequence: TGTGCCAGCAGTTTTGACACTTACTATGGCTACACCTTC. Its protein is CASSFDTYYGYTF.

The genes are TRBV7-3 and TRBJ2-7; 7 bases line up with TRBD2. The CDR3 runs to 16 residues. V lost 1 base, J lost 2 bases, and 8 bases stayed unmatched. Germline V lookup: CDR1 SGHTA, CDR2 FQGTGA. The chain's CDR3 is CASSLNPAGPPYEQYF. DNA of the CDR3: TGTGCCAGCAGCTTAAACCCAGCGGGACCCCCCTACGAGCAGTACTTC. Full variable domain (missing parts from reference TRBV7-3 and TRBJ2-7): GAGVSQTPSNKVTEKGKYVELRCDPISGHTALYWYRQSLGQGPEFLIYFQGTGAADDSGLPNDRFFAVRPEGSVSTLKIQRTERGDSAVYLCASSLNPAGPPYEQYFGPGTRLTVT.

This chain links TRBV19 with TRBJ1-5, with D perhaps matching TRBD1 (5 bases). The CDR3 extends over 15 amino acids. Germline assignment: CDR1 LNHDA and CDR2 SQIVND (reference sequence). The ends were cut back, 4 bases at V and 6 bases at J, with 16 bases in the middle. The CDR3 region is CASSNGMGQGQPQHF. The CDR3 DNA follows: TGTGCCAGTAGTAATGGTATGGGGCAGGGTCAGCCCCAGCATTTT. Supplemented by reference TRBV19 and TRBJ1-5, the full variable domain reads DGGITQSPKYLFRKEGQNVTLSCEQNLNHDAMYWYRQDPGQGLRLIYYSQIVNDFQKGDIAEGYSVSREKKESFPLTVTSAQKNPTAFYLCASSNGMGQGQPQHFGDGTRLSIL.

This chain joins TRBV27 and TRBJ1-5; D gene uncertain. This CDR3 is 15 amino acids long. Trimming took off 6 bases at V and 1 base at J, with 13 bases between the two ends. From germline, CDR1 is MNHEY and CDR2 SMNVEV (reference sequence). The CDR3 region has the DNA TGTGCCAGCAGGTACAATACGGGGAGCAATCAGCCCCAGCATTTT. Its protein is CASRYNTGSNQPQHF.

This chain uses TRBV5-1 with TRBJ2-2; D gene uncertain. In germline, CDR1 is SGHRS, CDR2 YFSETQ. Between the trimmed V and J ends, which lost 5 bases and 2 bases, there was a span of 7 bases. The CDR3 is 13 amino acids. The CDR3 DNA reads TGCGCCAGCAGAACAGCCAACACCGGGGAGCTGTTTTTT. Amino acids: CASRTANTGELFF.

The chain couples TRBV6-5 to TRBJ2-2; weak D call: TRBD1 (6 bases). V lost 4 bases, J lost 2 bases, and 11 bases lay in between. The CDR3 totals 15 residues. Germline V gene data show CDR1 as MNHEY and CDR2 as SVGAGI. The CDR3 DNA follows: TGTGCCAGCAGTTTAGTACAGGGAAACACCGGGGAGCTGTTTTTT. Its protein is CASSLVQGNTGELFF.

This chain links TRBV5-1 with TRBJ1-3; D gene unclear. V was pared by 6 bases and J by 0 bases, with 10 bases between. Looked up from germline, CDR1 is SGHRS and CDR2 is YFSETQ. The CDR3 length is 14 residues. In nucleotides, the CDR3 is TGCGCCAGCAAGGCGGCCGCCTCTGGAAACACCATATATTTT. Translation: CASKAAASGNTIYF.

The chain carries TRBV6-2 or TRBV6-3 and TRBJ2-1; D is unresolved. Germline V gives CDR1 MNHEY, CDR2 SVGEGT. This CDR3 is built from 18 residues. Trimming removed 0 bases from V and 6 bases from J, with 21 bases in between. The CDR3 here is CASSYSSSGFPLRNEQFF. CDR3 in DNA: TGTGCCAGCAGTTACTCGAGCTCCGGGTTCCCACTGCGCAATGAGCAGTTCTTC.

This clone has just one count. The rearrangement links TRBV2 to TRBJ2-2, with no clear D. The CDR3 covers 14 residues. Germline values: CDR1 SNHLY, CDR2 FYNNEI. V was pared by 8 bases and J by 5 bases, with 15 bases between. CDR3 nucleotide sequence: TGTGCCAGCTCCTTCGTCCTGGAGACCGGGGAGCTGTTTTTT. Encoded protein: CASSFVLETGELFF.

This clone was recorded only once. The chain has TRBV19 and TRBJ2-2; TRBD1 matches at 9 bases. This CDR3 contains 16 residues. V shed 5 bases and J 4 bases; nucleotides not matched to a gene: 8. Germline V gene lookup returns CDR1 LNHDA and CDR2 SQIVND (reference sequence). The CDR3 coding sequence is TGTGCCAGTAGTCTTGTGGGACAGGGCACCACCGGGGAGCTGTTTTTT. This sequence encodes CASSLVGQGTTGELFF. Combining the CDR3 with reference TRBV19 and TRBJ2-2 gives the whole variable domain DGGITQSPKYLFRKEGQNVTLSCEQNLNHDAMYWYRQDPGQGLRLIYYSQIVNDFQKGDIAEGYSVSREKKESFPLTVTSAQKNPTAFYLCASSLVGQGTTGELFFGEGSRLTVL.

The rearrangement joins TRBV7-2 to TRBJ2-5; possible D gene TRBD2, 6 bases. The CDR3 has 15 residues. Germline V gene lookup returns CDR1 SGHTA and CDR2 FQGNSA. Trimming cost V 5 bases and J 5 bases, with 18 bases left between them. The CDR3 nucleotides read TGTGCCAGCAGCGCCGCAGCGGGTCACCGGGAGACCCAGTACTTC. Protein product: CASSAAAGHRETQYF. Complete variable domain (other parts from reference TRBV7-2 and TRBJ2-5): GAGVSQSPSNKVTEKGKDVELRCDPISGHTALYWYRQSLGQGLEFLIYFQGNSAPDKSGLPSDRFSAERTGGSVSTLTIQRTQQEDSAVYLCASSAAAGHRETQYFGPGTRLLVL.

The genes are TRBV6-4 and TRBJ2-5; 7 bases are a match to TRBD2. The CDR3 totals 14 residues. The V gene end was trimmed by 6 bases and the J gene end by 1 base; junction bases not matched to a gene: 5. Germline V gene data show CDR1 as MRHNA and CDR2 as SNTAGT. CDR3 residues: CASRSLAVQETQYF. CDR3 in DNA: TGTGCCAGCAGATCGCTAGCGGTCCAAGAGACCCAGTACTTC.

The V and J genes are TRBV30 and TRBJ2-2; D possibly corresponds to TRBD2 (5 bases). V lost 3 bases, J lost 5 bases, and 7 bases lay in between. The CDR3 loop spans 12 amino acids. Germline V gene data show CDR1 as GTSNPN and CDR2 as SVGIG (reference sequence). CDR3 in amino acids: CAWRSGTGELFF. CDR3 nucleotide sequence: TGTGCCTGGAGGTCGGGGACCGGGGAGCTGTTTTTT.

The chain carries TRBV5-1 and TRBJ2-5; D may be TRBD1 (5 bases). Trimming left V 0 bases short and J 1 base short, with 13 bases between. Germline V gene data show CDR1 as SGHRS and CDR2 as YFSETQ. This CDR3 contains 16 residues. The CDR3 spells CASSLEYLGPQETQYF. The CDR3 coding sequence is TGCGCCAGCAGCTTGGAATATCTGGGGCCCCAAGAGACCCAGTACTTC. Full variable domain (remainder filled in from reference TRBV5-1 and TRBJ2-5): KAGVTQTPRYLIKTRGQQVTLSCSPISGHRSVSWYQQTPGQGLQFLFEYFSETQRNKGNFPGRFSGRQFSNSRSEMNVSTLELGDSALYLCASSLEYLGPQETQYFGPGTRLLVL.

The chain has TRBV6-5 and TRBJ1-4; D remains unclear. The germline V gene has CDR1 MNHEY and CDR2 SVGAGI. The CDR3 runs to 14 residues. The germline V and J ends were trimmed by 0 bases and 5 bases, with 7 bases remaining between them. In DNA form, the CDR3 reads TGTGCCAGCAGTTACTCGGGCGGGAATGAAAAACTGTTTTTT. As protein: CASSYSGGNEKLFF.

The V call is TRBV3-1 (or the pseudogene TRBV3-2), the J call TRBJ1-3; 7 bases fit TRBD1. CDR1 LGHDT and CDR2 YNNKEL come from the germline V gene (reference sequence). This CDR3 has 17 residues. V lost 2 bases to trimming and J lost 0 bases; unmatched junction nucleotides: 7. CDR3 DNA: TGTGCCAGCAGCCAAAATACAGGGGAAGACTCTGGAAACACCATATATTTT. Residues: CASSQNTGEDSGNTIYF.

The chain has TRBV19 and TRBJ2-2; 10 bases are shared with TRBD2. This CDR3 has 13 residues. With V trimmed by 8 bases and J by 8 bases, 5 bases remained unmatched. In germline, CDR1 is LNHDA, CDR2 SQIVND (reference sequence). The CDR3 sequence is CASASGGVGELFF. CDR3 bases: TGTGCCAGTGCTAGCGGGGGTGTAGGGGAGCTGTTTTTT.

The chain carries TRBV12-3 or TRBV12-4 and TRBJ1-1; D gene uncertain. Trimming cost V 2 bases and J 0 bases, with 4 bases left between them. The CDR3 sequence is 13 residues long. The CDR3 DNA reads as TGTGCCAGCAGTTTACAGTTGAACACTGAAGCTTTCTTT. It translates to CASSLQLNTEAFF.

This clone has more than one count but fewer than ten. The rearrangement joins TRBV11-1 to TRBJ1-1; 7 bases agree with TRBD1. The germline V gene encodes CDR1 SGHAT and CDR2 FQDESV (reference sequence). The CDR3 runs to 15 residues. V dropped 5 bases and J dropped 3; count of bases not matched to a gene: 9. CDR3 coding DNA: TGTGCCAGCAGCCCCCGGACAGGTGCTTACACTGAAGCTTTCTTT. Translated: CASSPRTGAYTEAFF.

This clone was counted once. The V gene is TRBV2, the J gene TRBJ2-7; 10 nucleotides agree with TRBD2. Germline loops: CDR1 SNHLY, CDR2 FYNNEI. Trimming took 8 bases from V and 3 from J; bases not matched to a gene: 19. The CDR3 length is 18 residues. CDR3 DNA: TGTGCCAGCCGGACGGGGCTAGCGGGGGCCAGGACCTTCTACGAGCAGTACTTC. Translating gives CASRTGLAGARTFYEQYF.

This chain joins TRBV15 and TRBJ1-3; D unclear. The CDR3 sequence is 15 residues long. The germline V gene has CDR1 LNHNV and CDR2 YYDKDF (reference sequence). The V gene lost 4 bases and the J gene lost 0 bases, with 10 bases spanning the gap. The chain's CDR3 is CATSNTAPSGNTIYF. CDR3 in DNA: TGTGCCACCAGCAACACAGCCCCCTCTGGAAACACCATATATTTT.

The V call is TRBV6-5, the J call TRBJ1-5; TRBD1 might be the D (5 bases). V lost 9 bases and J 0 bases, leaving 12 bases between the germline ends. There are 14 residues in the CDR3. Germline assignment: CDR1 MNHEY and CDR2 SVGAGI. This CDR3 reads CASSPGNSNQPQHF. DNA of the CDR3: TGTGCCAGTTCCCCAGGGAATAGCAATCAGCCCCAGCATTTT.

This chain links TRBV7-2 with TRBJ2-7; D is unclear. CDR1 and CDR2 from the germline V gene are SGHTA and FQGNSA. This CDR3 spans 15 amino acids. V was cut by 6 bases and J by 3 bases, with 18 bases left in between. The CDR3 region is CASSPSINPLYEQYF. The CDR3 region has the DNA TGTGCCAGCAGTCCTTCCATAAACCCACTCTACGAGCAGTACTTC.

About this clone itself: Other DNA sequences in the sample encode the same CDR3. The CDR3 region is CASSLGDRGGEKLFF. The CDR3 DNA follows: TGCGCCAGCAGCTTGGGGGACAGGGGAGGAGAAAAACTGTTTTTT. The chain carries TRBV5-1 and TRBJ1-4, with 10 bases lining up with TRBD1. In germline, CDR1 is SGHRS, CDR2 YFSETQ. The CDR3 has 15 amino acids. Unmatched junction bases numbered 4, after V lost 0 bases and J lost 8 bases.

The J gene is TRBJ2-2, the V gene TRBV7-2; perhaps TRBD2 as D (5 bases). The germline V gene encodes CDR1 SGHTA and CDR2 FQGNSA. The CDR3 runs 14 residues. Trimming shortened V by 3 bases and J by 3 bases, and 8 bases separated the two germline ends. The CDR3, as DNA: TGTGCCAGCAGCTTGGACTTTTACACCGGGGAGCTGTTTTTT. It specifies CASSLDFYTGELFF.

The V gene is TRBV4-3, the J gene TRBJ2-2, with 8 bases aligning to TRBD2. Trimming took 1 base from V and 6 from J; bases not matched to a gene: 4. CDR1 and CDR2 from the germline V gene are LGHNA and YSLEER. The CDR3 is 15 residues long. The CDR3 nucleotides are TGCGCCAGCAGCCAAGTCGGGGGGGGCCCCGGGGAGCTGTTTTTT. It specifies CASSQVGGGPGELFF.